This TCR beta chain appears in the sequencing data of a study of T cells in Graves' hyperthyroidism and ophthalmopathy. Researchers took RNA transcripts and amplified the TCR beta CDR3 regions from them. HTBI primers were used for first-round RT-PCR of the TCR CDR3. Each CDR3 protein gets one entry after TCRdb re-called the multiplex PCR reads with MiXCR. This table holds over 500,000 distinct CDR3 sequences, 40% to 50% found once. This clonotype came up many times. V gave up 1 base and J gave up 2 bases, with 12 bases separating them. The V gene's germline CDR1 is MGHRA and CDR2 YSYEKL. The CDR3 totals 15 residues.

The chain has TRBV4-1 and TRBJ2-7; D remains unclear. The TCR comes from an adult woman with Graves' disease, either hyperthyroidism or ophthalmopathy (not recorded which). Specimen: peripheral blood or thyroid tissue (not recorded which). The CDR3 is CASSQGPQSTYEQYF. The CDR3 DNA sequence: TGCGCCAGCAGCCAAGGCCCACAGAGTACCTACGAGCAGTACTTC.